These T cell receptor beta chains were read from a single sample in a study of T-cell memory formation after mild COVID-19. Via MiXCR, TCRdb re-called the 5' RACE reads, giving one row per CDR3 protein. The sample comprises about 90,000 distinct CDR3 sequences, approximately 16% of which are singletons, and approximately 40% rests with the top ten. Sequenced input: PBMCs or a T cell subset sorted from them (not recorded which). These receptors originate from a young man who had mild COVID-19 (a few samples of this study predate the infection). Cell type and time point are not known. CDR3s include the opening cysteine and the closing phenylalanine or tryptophan. The order of the fields is CDR3 DNA, CDR3 protein, J gene, D gene, V gene, clone size. D genes are given only for firm matches. Expanded clones are given a class, and other clones once, few, many or no size at all.

DNA: TGTGCCAGCAGCTTAGGAAAGACCGGTCACAGCTCCTACAATGAGCAGTTCTTC; CDR3: CASSLGKTGHSSYNEQFF; J: TRBJ2-1; D: .; V: TRBV7-9; size: .
DNA: TGTGCCAGCAGTTTAGTGCGGGGGATGGACTATGGCTACACCTTC; CDR3: CASSLVRGMDYGYTF; J: TRBJ1-2; D: .; V: TRBV12-3/TRBV12-4; size: .
DNA: TGCGCCAGCAGCTTGGGGCCGACAGGGAACTATGGCTACACCTTC; CDR3: CASSLGPTGNYGYTF; J: TRBJ1-2; D: TRBD1; V: TRBV5-1; size: .
DNA: TGTGCCAGCAGTTACTCTGTTCCCCTGAATTATGGCTACACCTTC; CDR3: CASSYSVPLNYGYTF; J: TRBJ1-2; D: .; V: TRBV6-5; size: .
DNA: TGTGCCAGCAGTTACGGGGCTCGGGGCACTGAAGCTTTCTTT; CDR3: CASSYGARGTEAFF; J: TRBJ1-1; D: .; V: TRBV6-6; size: .
DNA: TGTGCCAGCAGCCCCACTCTAGCGGACACCGGGGAGCTGTTTTTT; CDR3: CASSPTLADTGELFF; J: TRBJ2-2; D: TRBD2; V: TRBV7-3; size: few
DNA: TGTGCCAGCAGCTTGGCTTCGACAGGCGCGAACACTGAAGCTTTCTTT; CDR3: CASSLASTGANTEAFF; J: TRBJ1-1; D: .; V: TRBV5-6; size: .
DNA: TGTGCCAGCAGTGGCAAAGCGGGGGAAAAACTGTTTTTT; CDR3: CASSGKAGEKLFF; J: TRBJ1-4; D: .; V: TRBV6-5; size: .
DNA: TGTGCCATCAGTGAGTCGCTGGGGTCGTACCAAGAGACCCAGTACTTC; CDR3: CAISESLGSYQETQYF; J: TRBJ2-5; D: .; V: TRBV10-3; size: .
DNA: TGTGCCAGCAGTTTTTCGGGGATCGGGGACATTCAGTACTTC; CDR3: CASSFSGIGDIQYF; J: TRBJ2-4; D: .; V: TRBV12-3/TRBV12-4; size: .
DNA: TGCGCCAGCAGCCAAGAGGGAGGCCCCAATCAGCCCCAGCATTTT; CDR3: CASSQEGGPNQPQHF; J: TRBJ1-5; D: .; V: TRBV4-1; size: few
DNA: TGTGCCAGCAGCTTAGGGACTACCTACAATGAGCAGTTCTTC; CDR3: CASSLGTTYNEQFF; J: TRBJ2-1; D: .; V: TRBV11-2; size: .
DNA: TGTGCCAGCAGGGGACATTCGAGCGAGCAGTACTTC; CDR3: CASRGHSSEQYF; J: TRBJ2-7; D: .; V: TRBV7-2; size: .
DNA: TGTGCCAGCACTAACTACGGGGGAACCCGGAACACTGAAGCTTTCTTT; CDR3: CASTNYGGTRNTEAFF; J: TRBJ1-1; D: .; V: TRBV6-6; size: few
DNA: TGTGCCACCAGCACGAGAAGCTCTGGAAACACCATATATTTT; CDR3: CATSTRSSGNTIYF; J: TRBJ1-3; D: .; V: TRBV15; size: few
DNA: TGTGCCAGCAATAAGGACAGCGCCAAAAACATTCAGTACTTC; CDR3: CASNKDSAKNIQYF; J: TRBJ2-4; D: .; V: TRBV7-7; size: few
DNA: TGTGCCAGCAGCGTGGGGGGCGCGGGCAATGAGCAGTTCTTC; CDR3: CASSVGGAGNEQFF; J: TRBJ2-1; D: .; V: TRBV9; size: .
DNA: TGTGCCAGTAGTTCCGGGACAGGGTATGAAGCTTTCTTT; CDR3: CASSSGTGYEAFF; J: TRBJ1-1; D: TRBD1; V: TRBV19; size: few
DNA: TGTGCCAGCAGTACGGGGGCGGTAAATTCACCCCTCCACTTT; CDR3: CASSTGAVNSPLHF; J: TRBJ1-6; D: .; V: TRBV28; size: .
DNA: TGTGCCAGCAGTCTACTGGCGGTGAAGGATACGCAGTATTTT; CDR3: CASSLLAVKDTQYF; J: TRBJ2-3; D: .; V: TRBV12-3/TRBV12-4; size: .
DNA: TGTGCTAGTGGTTCCGGGACAGTGAAAGAGCAGTTCTTC; CDR3: CASGSGTVKEQFF; J: TRBJ2-1; D: TRBD1; V: TRBV12-5; size: few
DNA: TGTGCCACCAGCGTAAGGGGGGGTATGAACACTGAAGCTTTCTTT; CDR3: CATSVRGGMNTEAFF; J: TRBJ1-1; D: .; V: TRBV15; size: .
DNA: TGTGCCAGCAGAAGGACAGGGTTTGCCGGGGAGCTGTTTTTT; CDR3: CASRRTGFAGELFF; J: TRBJ2-2; D: TRBD1; V: TRBV12-3/TRBV12-4; size: few
DNA: TGCGCCAGCAGCTTGATGGGGTATACTGAAGCTTTCTTT; CDR3: CASSLMGYTEAFF; J: TRBJ1-1; D: .; V: TRBV5-1; size: .
DNA: TGCAGCGCTTTGGACAGAAGAAATGAAAAACTGTTTTTT; CDR3: CSALDRRNEKLFF; J: TRBJ1-4; D: .; V: TRBV29-1; size: .
DNA: TGTGCCAGCAGTTGCCGGGACAGGGGCTACGAGCAGTACTTC; CDR3: CASSCRDRGYEQYF; J: TRBJ2-7; D: TRBD1; V: TRBV7-3; size: many
DNA: TGCAGTGTCGGGAGTCAGTCCTACGAGCAGTACTTC; CDR3: CSVGSQSYEQYF; J: TRBJ2-7; D: .; V: TRBV20-1; size: few